These T cell receptor beta chains were read from a single sample in a study of blood T cells in healthy people across ages. TCRdb called the 5' RACE reads again in MiXCR, with one record for every CDR3 protein. The top ten hold more than 2% of the sample, which has about 1.8 million distinct CDR3 sequences, around half seen once. The sequencing input was blood. The receptor set was obtained from a woman between 40 and 55 years old in good health. The CDR3 runs from the conserved cysteine through the conserved F or W. The order of the fields is V gene, D gene, clone size, CDR3 length, J gene, CDR3 DNA, CDR3 protein. A D gene is named only where the DNA matches it firmly. Clone size appears in some rows only: once, few, many, or a class for an expanded clone.

>TRBV27|TRBD1|.|14|TRBJ2-7
TGTGCCAGCCAGCAGGGGGCTGCGTCCTACGAGCAGTACTTC
CASQQGAASYEQYF
>TRBV6-5|TRBD1|.|15|TRBJ1-2
TGTGCCAGCAGTTATATGGGACAGCGAATGGGTGGCTACACCTTC
CASSYMGQRMGGYTF
>TRBV20-1|.|few|11|TRBJ2-5
TGCAGTGCCGGACCACAAGAGACCCAGTACTTC
CSAGPQETQYF
>TRBV7-2|.|few|14|TRBJ1-5
TGTGCCAGCAGTTTAGGGAGGGTAAATCAGCCCCAGCATTTT
CASSLGRVNQPQHF
>TRBV11-2|TRBD1|.|16|TRBJ2-1
TGTGCCAGCAGCTCCAGGACAGGACCCTCCTACAATGAGCAGTTCTTC
CASSSRTGPSYNEQFF
>TRBV12-3/TRBV12-4|TRBD1|.|14|TRBJ1-6
TGTGCCAGCAGCTCGGACAGGGGCGTGTGGGCCCTCCACTTT
CASSSDRGVWALHF
>TRBV14|.|.|15|TRBJ1-1
TGTGCCAGCAGCCATGGAAGCGACATGAACACTGAAGCTTTCTTT
CASSHGSDMNTEAFF
>TRBV20-1|.|.|13|TRBJ2-1
TGCAGTGCTACGGGCCCCGGGGGCAATGAGCAGTTCTTC
CSATGPGGNEQFF
>TRBV9|.|.|14|TRBJ2-2
TGTGCCAGCAGGGGGGATTCGAACACCGGGGAGCTGTTTTTT
CASRGDSNTGELFF
>TRBV7-2|.|.|14|TRBJ1-5
TGTGCCAGCTCGGGGGGAGGAGGGTATCAGCCCCAGCATTTT
CASSGGGGYQPQHF
>TRBV20-1|.|few|15|TRBJ1-2
TGCAGTGCAACAGGCACCGGGGCTTTAAACTATGGCTACACCTTC
CSATGTGALNYGYTF
>TRBV20-1|.|.|13|TRBJ2-1
TGCAGTGCTCCAAAAGAGTCCTACAATGAGCAGTTCTTC
CSAPKESYNEQFF
>TRBV25-1|TRBD1|.|16|TRBJ2-5
TGTGCCAGCAGTCAAATAGGACAGGGGGCGGAAGAGACCCAGTACTTC
CASSQIGQGAEETQYF
>TRBV6-2/TRBV6-3|TRBD1|.|14|TRBJ2-7
TGTGCCAGCAGTTACTTCGACAGGGCCTACGAGCAGTACTTC
CASSYFDRAYEQYF
>TRBV5-6|TRBD1|.|14|TRBJ2-3
TGTGCCAGCAGCTTCGGGACAGTAGTAGATACGCAGTATTTT
CASSFGTVVDTQYF
>TRBV7-9|.|.|17|TRBJ2-7
TGTGCCAGCAGCTTAGACAATGGACGGATAGGTGCCTACGAGCAGTACTTC
CASSLDNGRIGAYEQYF
>TRBV6-2/TRBV6-3|.|.|17|TRBJ2-4
TGTGCCAGCAGTTACGGAGGGGCAGGGACCAAAATGAACATTCAGTACTTC
CASSYGGAGTKMNIQYF
>TRBV9|.|.|16|TRBJ1-4
TGTGCCAGCAGCCCCCGTGGGGACCTCTCGAATGAAAAACTGTTTTTT
CASSPRGDLSNEKLFF
>TRBV4-2|.|.|17|TRBJ1-6
TGTGCCAGCAGCCAAGAGGGAGGGGCGGAAGGTAATTCACCCCTCCACTTT
CASSQEGGAEGNSPLHF
>TRBV7-2|.|.|18|TRBJ1-6
TGTGCCAGCAGCCCTCATCCGGGACGGACGTCTAAGGGGTCACCCCTCCACTTT
CASSPHPGRTSKGSPLHF
>TRBV5-1|TRBD1|.|15|TRBJ2-5
TGCGCCAGCAGCTTGGAAGGACAGGAGGCGTGGGAGCAGTACTTC
CASSLEGQEAWEQYF
>TRBV20-1|TRBD1|few|13|TRBJ2-5
TGCAGTGCTCCGGGACAGGGGAGTAATGAGCAGTACTTC
CSAPGQGSNEQYF
>TRBV9|.|few|13|TRBJ1-5
TGTGCCAGCAGCGTGGGTTCGGATCAGCCCCAGCATTTT
CASSVGSDQPQHF
>TRBV4-3|.|once|15|TRBJ2-3
TGCGCCAGCAGCCAAGATTCGAGGAAGACAGATACGCAGTATTTT
CASSQDSRKTDTQYF
>TRBV4-3|.|few|15|TRBJ2-5
TGCGCCAGCAGCCAAGAACCCGGGGCCGGGGAGACCCAGTACTTC
CASSQEPGAGETQYF
>TRBV7-9|.|few|15|TRBJ2-3
TGTGCCAGCAGCTTAGGTCGGACGGAGAGAGATACGCAGTATTTT
CASSLGRTERDTQYF
>TRBV29-1|.|.|16|TRBJ1-5
TGCAGCGTTGAAGACCCCGAGGGACGGGGTAATCAGCCCCAGCATTTT
CSVEDPEGRGNQPQHF
>TRBV21-1|.|few|17|TRBJ1-4
TGTGCCAGCAGCAAAGTTGGGCGAAACGGGACTAATGAAAAACTGTTTTTT
CASSKVGRNGTNEKLFF
>TRBV28|.|.|15|TRBJ2-7
TGTGCCAGCAGTTCCCCCGCAGGTAGCTCCTACGAGCAGTACTTC
CASSSPAGSSYEQYF
>TRBV12-3/TRBV12-4|TRBD1|few|16|TRBJ1-2
TGTGCCAGCACTCTTGGCCAGGACAGGGAAAACTATGGCTACACCTTC
CASTLGQDRENYGYTF
>TRBV6-2/TRBV6-3|.|once|15|TRBJ1-4
TGTGCCAGCGGTACCGGACCACGAACTAATGAAAAACTGTTTTTT
CASGTGPRTNEKLFF
>TRBV20-1|.|.|15|TRBJ2-3
TGCAGTGCTAGCTTTCAGGGCGGATTCACAGATACGCAGTATTTT
CSASFQGGFTDTQYF
>TRBV6-2/TRBV6-3|TRBD2|.|13|TRBJ2-5
TGTGCCAGCCGAAAACCCCCGGGAGGTGAGCAGTACTTC
CASRKPPGGEQYF
>TRBV12-3/TRBV12-4|.|once|13|TRBJ2-4
TGTGCCAGCAAGGGGGAGAGCAAAAACATTCAGTACTTC
CASKGESKNIQYF
>TRBV20-1|.|many|12|TRBJ2-5
TGCAGTGCTCCCCCGTACCAAGAGACCCAGTACTTC
CSAPPYQETQYF
>TRBV6-5|TRBD1|.|13|TRBJ1-5
TGTGCCAGTTCCGACCAGGGGGGTCAGCCCCAGCATTTT
CASSDQGGQPQHF
>TRBV28|TRBD1|.|15|TRBJ2-5
TGTGCCAGCCCTTATACAGGGGCCTCGTGTGAGACCCAGTACTTC
CASPYTGASCETQYF
>TRBV6-5|.|many|12|TRBJ2-7
TGTGCCAGCAGTTACGACAGCTACGAGCAGTACTTC
CASSYDSYEQYF
>TRBV6-1|.|.|14|TRBJ2-3
TGTGCCAGCAGTGAAGCCTCCCCGACGGATACGCAGTATTTT
CASSEASPTDTQYF
>TRBV4-2|.|.|16|TRBJ2-1
TGTGCCAGCAGCCAAGATGTACGGGGGACTTACAATGAGCAGTTCTTC
CASSQDVRGTYNEQFF
>TRBV28|.|few|16|TRBJ2-3
TGTGCCAGCAGTTCTCTTGCGGCCATAAAGACAGATACGCAGTATTTT
CASSSLAAIKTDTQYF